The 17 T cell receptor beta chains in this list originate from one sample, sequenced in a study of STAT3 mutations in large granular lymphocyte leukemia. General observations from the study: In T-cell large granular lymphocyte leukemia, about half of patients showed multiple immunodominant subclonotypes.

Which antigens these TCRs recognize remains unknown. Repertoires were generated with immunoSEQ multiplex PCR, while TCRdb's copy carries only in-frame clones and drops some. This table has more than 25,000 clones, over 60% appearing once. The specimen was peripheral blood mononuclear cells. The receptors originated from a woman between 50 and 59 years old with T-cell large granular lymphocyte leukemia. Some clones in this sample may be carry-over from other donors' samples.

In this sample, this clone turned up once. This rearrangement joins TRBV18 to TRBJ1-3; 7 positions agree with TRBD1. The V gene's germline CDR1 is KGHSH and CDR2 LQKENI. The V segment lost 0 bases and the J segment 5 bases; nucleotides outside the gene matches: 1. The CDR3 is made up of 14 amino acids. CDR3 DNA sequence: TGTGCCAGCTCACCACCGGGACAGCGAAACACCATATATTTT. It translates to CASSPPGQRNTIYF.

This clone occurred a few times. In DNA, the CDR3 is TGTGCCAGCAGCTTGGGGGGCAATGAGCAGTTCTTC. It encodes CASSLGGNEQFF. The rearrangement links TRBV5-4 to TRBJ2-1; D unresolved. Trimming cost V 0 bases and J 6 bases, with 4 bases left between them. This CDR3 is 12 amino acids long. From germline, CDR1 is SGHNT and CDR2 YYREEE (reference sequence).

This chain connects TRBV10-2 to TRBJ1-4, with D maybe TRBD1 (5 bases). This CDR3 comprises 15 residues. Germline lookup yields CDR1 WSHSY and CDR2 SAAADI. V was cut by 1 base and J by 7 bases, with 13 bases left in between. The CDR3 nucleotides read TGCGCCAGCAGTGAGTTGGCGGGGGTCGGTGAAAAACTGTTTTTT. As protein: CASSELAGVGEKLFF.

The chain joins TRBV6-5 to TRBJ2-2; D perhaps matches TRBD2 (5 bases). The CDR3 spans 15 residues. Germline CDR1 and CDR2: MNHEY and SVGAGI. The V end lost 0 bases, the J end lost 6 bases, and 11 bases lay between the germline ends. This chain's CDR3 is CASSYSRTRAGELFF. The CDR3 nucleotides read TGTGCCAGCAGTTACTCGAGGACGAGGGCCGGGGAGCTGTTTTTT.

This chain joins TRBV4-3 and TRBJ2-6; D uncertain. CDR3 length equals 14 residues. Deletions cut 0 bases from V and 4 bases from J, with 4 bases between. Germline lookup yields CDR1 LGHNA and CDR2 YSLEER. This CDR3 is CASSQEVGANVLTF. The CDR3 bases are TGCGCCAGCAGCCAAGAAGTGGGGGCCAACGTCCTGACTTTC.

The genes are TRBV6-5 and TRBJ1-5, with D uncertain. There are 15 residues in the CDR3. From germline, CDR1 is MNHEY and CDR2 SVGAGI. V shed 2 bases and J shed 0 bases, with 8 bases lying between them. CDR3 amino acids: CASSYSRYSNQPQHF. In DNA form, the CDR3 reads TGTGCCAGCAGTTACAGTAGATATAGCAATCAGCCCCAGCATTTT.

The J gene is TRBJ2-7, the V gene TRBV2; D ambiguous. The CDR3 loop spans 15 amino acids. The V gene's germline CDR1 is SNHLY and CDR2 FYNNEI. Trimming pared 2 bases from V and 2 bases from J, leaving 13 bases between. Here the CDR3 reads CASSESAVGTYEQYF. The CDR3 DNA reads TGTGCCAGCAGTGAATCAGCTGTTGGAACCTACGAGCAGTACTTC.

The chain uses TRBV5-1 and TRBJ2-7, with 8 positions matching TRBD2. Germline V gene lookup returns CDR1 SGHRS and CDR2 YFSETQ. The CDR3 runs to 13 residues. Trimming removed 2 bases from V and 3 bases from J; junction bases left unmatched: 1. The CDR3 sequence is CASSFSGNYEQYF. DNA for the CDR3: TGCGCCAGCAGCTTTAGCGGGAACTACGAGCAGTACTTC.

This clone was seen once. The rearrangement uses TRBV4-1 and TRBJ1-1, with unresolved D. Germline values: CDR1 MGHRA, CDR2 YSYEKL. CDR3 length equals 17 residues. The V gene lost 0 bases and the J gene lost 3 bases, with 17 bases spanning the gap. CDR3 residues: CASSQEGGRKIDTEAFF. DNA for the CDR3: TGCGCCAGCAGCCAAGAGGGCGGAAGGAAGATTGACACTGAAGCTTTCTTT.

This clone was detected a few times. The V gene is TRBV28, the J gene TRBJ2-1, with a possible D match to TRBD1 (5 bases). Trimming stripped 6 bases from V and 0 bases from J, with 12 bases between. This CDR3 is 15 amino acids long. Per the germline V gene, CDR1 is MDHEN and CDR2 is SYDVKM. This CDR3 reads CASRARVRSYNEQFF. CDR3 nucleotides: TGTGCCAGCAGGGCCAGGGTCCGCTCCTACAATGAGCAGTTCTTC. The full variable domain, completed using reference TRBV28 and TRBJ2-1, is DVKVTQSSRYLVKRTGEKVFLECVQDMDHENMFWYRQDPGLGLRLIYFSYDVKMKEKGDIPEGYSVSREKKERFSLILESASTNQTSMYLCASRARVRSYNEQFFGPGTRLTVL.

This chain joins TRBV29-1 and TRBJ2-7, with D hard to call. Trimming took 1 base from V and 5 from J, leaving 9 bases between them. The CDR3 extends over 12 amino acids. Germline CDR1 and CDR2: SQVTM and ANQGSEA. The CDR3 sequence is CSVEGDWDEQYF. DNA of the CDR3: TGCAGCGTTGAAGGGGATTGGGACGAGCAGTACTTC.

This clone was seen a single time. CDR3 DNA sequence: TGTGCCAGCAGCCAAGACCCCGGGACAGGGGACAACGAGCAGTACTTC. This codes for CASSQDPGTGDNEQYF. The V gene is TRBV4-2, the J gene TRBJ2-7, with TRBD1 matching 10 bases. The ends lost 0 bases at V and 5 bases at J; junction bases unmatched: 7. Germline CDR1 is LGHNA and CDR2 is YNFKEQ. This CDR3 has 16 amino acids.

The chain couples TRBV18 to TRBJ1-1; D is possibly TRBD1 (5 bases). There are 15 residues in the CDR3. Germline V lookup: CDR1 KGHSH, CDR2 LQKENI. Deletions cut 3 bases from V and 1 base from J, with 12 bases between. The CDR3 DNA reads TGTGCCAGCTCACCTCGGGGGAGTTGGAACACTGAAGCTTTCTTT. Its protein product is CASSPRGSWNTEAFF.

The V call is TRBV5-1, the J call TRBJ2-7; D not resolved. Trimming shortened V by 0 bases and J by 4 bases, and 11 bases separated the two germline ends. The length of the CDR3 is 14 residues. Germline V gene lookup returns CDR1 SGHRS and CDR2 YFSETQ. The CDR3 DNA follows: TGCGCCAGCAGCTTGGTTTCAGGTGAATACGAGCAGTACTTC. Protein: CASSLVSGEYEQYF.

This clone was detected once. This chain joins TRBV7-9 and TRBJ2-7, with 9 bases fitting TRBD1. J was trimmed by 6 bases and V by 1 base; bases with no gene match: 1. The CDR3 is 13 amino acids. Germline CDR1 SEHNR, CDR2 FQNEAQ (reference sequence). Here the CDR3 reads CASSLGQGGEQYF. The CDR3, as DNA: TGTGCCAGCAGCTTAGGACAGGGGGGCGAGCAGTACTTC.

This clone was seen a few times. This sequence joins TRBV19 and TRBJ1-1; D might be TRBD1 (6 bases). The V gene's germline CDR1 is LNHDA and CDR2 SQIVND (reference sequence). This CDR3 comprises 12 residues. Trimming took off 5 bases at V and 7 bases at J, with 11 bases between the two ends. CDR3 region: CASSEQGFEAFF. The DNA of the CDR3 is TGTGCCAGTAGTGAACAGGGATTTGAAGCTTTCTTT.

CDR3 amino acids: CASSPGTGGKNEQFF. CDR3 sequence (DNA): TGCGCCAGCAGCCCCGGGACAGGGGGAAAGAATGAGCAGTTCTTC. This chain joins TRBV5-1 and TRBJ2-1; 11 positions agree with TRBD1. This CDR3 is built from 15 residues. Germline assignment: CDR1 SGHRS and CDR2 YFSETQ. V gave up 4 bases and J gave up 7 bases; unmatched junction bases: 7.